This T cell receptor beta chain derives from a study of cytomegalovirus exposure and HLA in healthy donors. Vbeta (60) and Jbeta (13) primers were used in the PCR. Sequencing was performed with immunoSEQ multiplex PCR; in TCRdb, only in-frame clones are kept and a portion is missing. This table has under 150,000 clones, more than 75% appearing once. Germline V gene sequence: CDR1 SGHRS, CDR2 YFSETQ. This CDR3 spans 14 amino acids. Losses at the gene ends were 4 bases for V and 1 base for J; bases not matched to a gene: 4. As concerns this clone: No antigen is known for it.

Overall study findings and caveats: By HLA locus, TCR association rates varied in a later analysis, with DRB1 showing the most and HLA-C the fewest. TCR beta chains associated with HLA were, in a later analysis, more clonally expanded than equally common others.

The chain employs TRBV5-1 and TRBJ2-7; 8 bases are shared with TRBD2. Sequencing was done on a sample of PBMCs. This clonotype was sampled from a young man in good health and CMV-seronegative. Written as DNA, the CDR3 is TGCGCCAGCAGCCTAGCGGGCCCTTCCTACGAGCAGTACTTC. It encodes CASSLAGPSYEQYF.